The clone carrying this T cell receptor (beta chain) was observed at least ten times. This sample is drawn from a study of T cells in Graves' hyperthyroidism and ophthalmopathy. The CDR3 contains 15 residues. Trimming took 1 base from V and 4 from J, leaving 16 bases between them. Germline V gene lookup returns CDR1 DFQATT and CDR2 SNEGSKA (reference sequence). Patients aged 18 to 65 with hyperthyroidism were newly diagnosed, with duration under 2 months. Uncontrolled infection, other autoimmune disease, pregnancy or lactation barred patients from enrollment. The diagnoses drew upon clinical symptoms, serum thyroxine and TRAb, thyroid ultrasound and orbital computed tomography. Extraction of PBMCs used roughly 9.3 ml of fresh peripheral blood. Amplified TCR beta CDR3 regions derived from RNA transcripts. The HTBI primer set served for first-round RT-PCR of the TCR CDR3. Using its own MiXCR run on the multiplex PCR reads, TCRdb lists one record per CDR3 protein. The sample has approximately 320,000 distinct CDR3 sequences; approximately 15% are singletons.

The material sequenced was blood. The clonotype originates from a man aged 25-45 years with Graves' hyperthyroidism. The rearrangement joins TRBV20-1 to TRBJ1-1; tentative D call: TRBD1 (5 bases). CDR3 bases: TGCAGTGCTAGAGTAATCAGGGATGGCGGCACTGAAGCTTTCTTT. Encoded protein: CSARVIRDGGTEAFF.